A single sample gave rise to the 14 T cell receptor beta chains below, sequenced in a study of vaccination and CD4 T cells after COVID-19. Once obtained from cultured CD4+ T cells, the DNA was sequenced using the Oncomine TCR Beta short-read assay. Each CDR3 protein gets one entry after TCRdb re-called the PCR reads with MiXCR. The data contain 15,000 or so distinct CDR3 sequences, 63% of them singletons. Treatment here: roughly 11-day PBMC culture with coronavirus spike peptide pools or control peptides (ViraFEST assay). These TCRs' antigens remain unknown. The sequencing input was CD4+ T cells from blood, cultured in vitro. These receptors were taken from a human donor who had recovered from COVID-19.

The chain recombines TRBV7-2 with TRBJ2-3, with 9 bases aligning to TRBD1. V trimming: 4 bases; J trimming: 1 base; junction bases outside the gene matches: 9. The CDR3 has 17 amino acids. CDR1 is SGHTA and CDR2 is FQGNSA in the germline V gene. This chain's CDR3 is CASSSRGGDRGTDTQYF. CDR3 nucleotide sequence: TGTGCCAGCAGCTCAAGAGGGGGGGACAGGGGCACAGATACGCAGTATTTT.

The chain employs TRBV4-1 and TRBJ1-6, with a possible D match to TRBD1 (5 bases). Germline lookup yields CDR1 MGHRA and CDR2 YSYEKL. This CDR3 is 19 amino acids long. Trimming pared 0 bases from V and 0 bases from J, leaving 15 bases between. CDR3 nucleotides: TGCGCCAGCAGCCAAGATCCCGAGGGACTATTCTCCTATAATTCACCCCTCCACTTT. Its translation: CASSQDPEGLFSYNSPLHF.

The chain carries TRBV28 and TRBJ1-6, with D possibly TRBD1 on 5 matching bases. Germline V gene data show CDR1 as MDHEN and CDR2 as SYDVKM. The CDR3 spans 15 residues. Trimming shortened V by 10 bases and J by 7 bases, and 20 bases separated the two germline ends. In DNA, the CDR3 is TGTGCCACCACACTACGATTGGGGACCAATTCACCCCTCCACTTT. Protein: CATTLRLGTNSPLHF.

This chain uses TRBV18 with TRBJ2-5; D gene unclear. The CDR3 is 15 amino acids. The germline V and J ends were trimmed by 0 bases and 4 bases, with 12 bases remaining between them. Germline CDR1 and CDR2: KGHSH and LQKENI. As DNA, the CDR3 is TGTGCCAGCTCACCACCATTCAGCACTTCAGAGACCCAGTACTTC. Protein sequence: CASSPPFSTSETQYF. Looking up the rest from reference TRBV18 and TRBJ2-5 gives the full variable domain: NAGVMQNPRHLVRRRGQEARLRCSPMKGHSHVYWYRQLPEEGLKFMVYLQKENIIDESGMPKERFSAEFPKEGPSILRIQQVVRGDSAAYFCASSPPFSTSETQYFGPGTRLLVL.

The chain is built from TRBV6-2 or TRBV6-3 and TRBJ2-7; D uncertain. The CDR3 sequence is 12 residues long. Germline assignment: CDR1 MNHEY and CDR2 SVGEGT. Trimming shortened V by 10 bases and J by 5 bases, and 15 bases separated the two germline ends. Here the CDR3 DNA reads TGTGCCACCAGGACGTGGTCTAACGAGCAGTACTTC. It codes for CATRTWSNEQYF.

V gene TRBV28 combines with J gene TRBJ2-7, with D unclear. The CDR3 loop spans 14 amino acids. Germline values: CDR1 MDHEN, CDR2 SYDVKM. Trimming left V 4 bases short and J 3 bases short, with 13 bases between. This CDR3 reads CASSSPATFYEQYF. In nucleotides, the CDR3 is TGTGCCAGCAGTTCCCCGGCGACATTCTACGAGCAGTACTTC.

The rearrangement joins TRBV6-5 to TRBJ2-7; 8 bases are shared with TRBD1. The CDR3 totals 15 residues. Germline CDR1 reads MNHEY; CDR2 reads SVGAGI. V shed 0 bases, J shed 2 bases, and the junction held 3 bases outside the gene matches. This CDR3 is CASSYSGTGTYEQYF. The DNA of the CDR3 is TGTGCCAGCAGTTACTCCGGGACAGGAACCTACGAGCAGTACTTC.

The CDR3 here is CSARQFGTNTEAFF. The CDR3 nucleotides are TGCAGTGCTCGACAATTTGGGACTAACACTGAAGCTTTCTTT. The V gene is TRBV20-1, the J gene TRBJ1-1; weak D call: TRBD1 (5 bases). V lost 5 bases, J lost 2 bases, and 15 bases lay in between. Germline V gene data show CDR1 as DFQATT and CDR2 as SNEGSKA (reference sequence). The CDR3 extends over 14 amino acids.

V usage is TRBV28 and J usage is TRBJ1-3; D is unresolved. Looked up from germline, CDR1 is MDHEN and CDR2 is SYDVKM. The ends were cut back, 6 bases at V and 0 bases at J, with 12 bases in the middle. The CDR3 runs 15 residues. DNA for the CDR3: TGTGCCAGCAGGGCCGACTTCAACTCTGGAAACACCATATATTTT. Translation: CASRADFNSGNTIYF.

This clonotype was observed a handful of times. The genes are TRBV20-1 and TRBJ1-5; maybe TRBD1 (6 bases). The length of the CDR3 is 13 residues. Germline CDR1 is DFQATT and CDR2 is SNEGSKA (reference sequence). Trimming left V 6 bases short and J 2 bases short, with 11 bases between. The CDR3 DNA follows: TGCAGTGCCACACCAGGGGGCAATCAGCCCCAGCATTTT. Amino acid sequence: CSATPGGNQPQHF.

The chain recombines TRBV6-1 with TRBJ2-5, with TRBD2 as a possible D gene (5 bases). The CDR3 loop spans 19 amino acids. The V end lost 6 bases, the J end lost 4 bases, and 30 bases lay between the germline ends. The V gene's germline CDR1 is MNHNS and CDR2 SASEGT. CDR3 bases: TGTGCCAGCAGCGTAACCTACGGAGGAATCACCCCACCCTTAGAGACCCAGTACTTC. Its protein product is CASSVTYGGITPPLETQYF.

The chain links TRBV28 to TRBJ2-7; D may match TRBD1 or TRBD2 (5 bases each). V dropped 7 bases and J dropped 2 bases, with 9 bases sitting between them. The germline CDR1 and CDR2 sequences are MDHEN and SYDVKM. This CDR3 comprises 12 residues. The CDR3 DNA follows: TGTGCCAGCACGGGACGGACCTACGAGCAGTACTTC. It is translated as CASTGRTYEQYF.

The chain carries TRBV6-5 and TRBJ1-6; D is possibly TRBD1 (5 bases). The V gene lost 0 bases and the J gene lost 5 bases, with 17 bases spanning the gap. The CDR3 length is 18 residues. The germline gives CDR1 MNHEY, CDR2 SVGAGI. CDR3 DNA sequence: TGTGCCAGCAGTTACTCGACCCCTACTGGGGCAGATAATTCACCCCTCCACTTT. Its protein product is CASSYSTPTGADNSPLHF.

This clonotype was detected a few times. The V and J genes are TRBV6-1 and TRBJ2-2, with 7 bases that match TRBD1. Per the germline V gene, CDR1 is MNHNS and CDR2 is SASEGT. The V and J ends lost 6 bases and 0 bases, in that order; junction bases with no gene match: 7. The CDR3 has 16 amino acids. CDR3 sequence: CASRHTGTANTGELFF. The CDR3 coding sequence is TGTGCCAGCAGGCACACCGGGACAGCGAACACCGGGGAGCTGTTTTTT.